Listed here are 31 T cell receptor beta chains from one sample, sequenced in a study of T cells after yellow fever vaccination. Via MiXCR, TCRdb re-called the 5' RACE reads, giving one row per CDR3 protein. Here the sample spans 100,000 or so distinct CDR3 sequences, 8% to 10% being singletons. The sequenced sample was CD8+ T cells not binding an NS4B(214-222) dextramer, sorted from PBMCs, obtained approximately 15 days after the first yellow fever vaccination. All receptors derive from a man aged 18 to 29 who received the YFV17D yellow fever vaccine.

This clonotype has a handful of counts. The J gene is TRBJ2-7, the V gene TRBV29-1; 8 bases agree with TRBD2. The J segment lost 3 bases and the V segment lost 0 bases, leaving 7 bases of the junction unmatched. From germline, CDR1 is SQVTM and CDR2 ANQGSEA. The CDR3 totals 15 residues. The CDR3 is CSVEDQERGLYEQYF. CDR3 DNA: TGCAGCGTTGAAGATCAGGAGCGGGGGCTCTACGAGCAGTACTTC.

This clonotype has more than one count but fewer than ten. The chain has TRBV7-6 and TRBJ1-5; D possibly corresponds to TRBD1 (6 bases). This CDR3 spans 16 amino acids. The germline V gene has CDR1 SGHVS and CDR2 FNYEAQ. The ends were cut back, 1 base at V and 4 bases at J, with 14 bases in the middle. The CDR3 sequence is CASSLVGGSFNQPQHF. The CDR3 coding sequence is TGTGCCAGCAGCTTAGTTGGGGGCTCCTTTAATCAGCCCCAGCATTTT.

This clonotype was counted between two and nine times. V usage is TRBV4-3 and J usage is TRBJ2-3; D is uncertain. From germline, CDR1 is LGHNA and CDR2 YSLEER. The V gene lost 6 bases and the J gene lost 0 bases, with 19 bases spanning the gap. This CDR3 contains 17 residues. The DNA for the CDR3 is TGCGCCAGCAGTCAGCTTGCTCGGGCCAAAAGCACAGATACGCAGTATTTT. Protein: CASSQLARAKSTDTQYF.

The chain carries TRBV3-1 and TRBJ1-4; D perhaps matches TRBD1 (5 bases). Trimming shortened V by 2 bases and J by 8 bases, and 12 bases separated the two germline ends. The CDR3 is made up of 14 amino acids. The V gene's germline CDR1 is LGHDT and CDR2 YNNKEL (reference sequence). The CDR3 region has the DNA TGTGCCAGCAGCCAATCCGGGACGGCGGAAAAACTGTTTTTT. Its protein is CASSQSGTAEKLFF.

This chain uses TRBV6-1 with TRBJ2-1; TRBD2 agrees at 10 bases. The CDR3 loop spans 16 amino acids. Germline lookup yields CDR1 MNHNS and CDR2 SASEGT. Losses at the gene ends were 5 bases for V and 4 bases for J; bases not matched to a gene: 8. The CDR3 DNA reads TGTGCCAGCAGTCCCGTTCTAGCGGGGGCATACAATGAGCAGTTCTTC. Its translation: CASSPVLAGAYNEQFF.

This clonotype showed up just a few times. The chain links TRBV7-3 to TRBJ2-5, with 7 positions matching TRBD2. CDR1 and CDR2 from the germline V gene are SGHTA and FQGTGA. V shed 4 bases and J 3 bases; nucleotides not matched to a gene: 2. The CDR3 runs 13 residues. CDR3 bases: TGTGCCAGCAGCTCTCTAGCGGAAGAGACCCAGTACTTC. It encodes CASSSLAEETQYF. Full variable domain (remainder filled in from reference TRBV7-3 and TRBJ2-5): GAGVSQTPSNKVTEKGKYVELRCDPISGHTALYWYRQSLGQGPEFLIYFQGTGAADDSGLPNDRFFAVRPEGSVSTLKIQRTERGDSAVYLCASSSLAEETQYFGPGTRLLVL.

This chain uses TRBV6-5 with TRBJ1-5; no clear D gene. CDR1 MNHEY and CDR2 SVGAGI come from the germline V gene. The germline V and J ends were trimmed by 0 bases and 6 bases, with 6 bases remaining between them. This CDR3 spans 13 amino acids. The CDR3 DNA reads TGTGCCAGCAGTTACTCTAGTGGTCAGCCCCAGCATTTT. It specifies CASSYSSGQPQHF.

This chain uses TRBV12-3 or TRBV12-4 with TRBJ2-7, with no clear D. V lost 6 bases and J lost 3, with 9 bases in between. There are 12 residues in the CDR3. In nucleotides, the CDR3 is TGTGCCAGCAGCCCGACCGTCTACGAGCAGTACTTC. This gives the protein CASSPTVYEQYF.

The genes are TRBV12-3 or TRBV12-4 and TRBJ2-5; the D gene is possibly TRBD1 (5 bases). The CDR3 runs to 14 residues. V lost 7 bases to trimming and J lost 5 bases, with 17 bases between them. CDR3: CASTSGRSRETQYF. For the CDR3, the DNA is TGTGCCAGCACCTCAGGGCGTTCTCGGGAGACCCAGTACTTC.

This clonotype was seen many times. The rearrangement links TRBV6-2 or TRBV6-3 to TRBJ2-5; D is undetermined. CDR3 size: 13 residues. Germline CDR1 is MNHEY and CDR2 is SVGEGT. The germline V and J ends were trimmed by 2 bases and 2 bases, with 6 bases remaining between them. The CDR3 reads CASSYREQETQYF. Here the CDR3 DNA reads TGTGCCAGCAGTTACAGGGAACAAGAGACCCAGTACTTC.

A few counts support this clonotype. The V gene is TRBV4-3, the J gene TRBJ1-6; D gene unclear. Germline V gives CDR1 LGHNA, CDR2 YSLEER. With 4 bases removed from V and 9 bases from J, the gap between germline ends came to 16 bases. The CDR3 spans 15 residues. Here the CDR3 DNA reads TGCGCCAGCAGCCGTTACCATAGTCGGGTTTCACCCCTCCACTTT. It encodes CASSRYHSRVSPLHF.

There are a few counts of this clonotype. The CDR3 DNA reads TGTGCCAGCAGTCAAGGTACAGGGCCCACTCGGAACACCGGGGAGCTGTTTTTT. Translating it yields CASSQGTGPTRNTGELFF. The chain carries TRBV12-3 or TRBV12-4 and TRBJ2-2; TRBD1 might be the D (6 bases). The V end lost 5 bases, the J end lost 1 base, and 20 bases lay between the germline ends. CDR3 length equals 18 residues.

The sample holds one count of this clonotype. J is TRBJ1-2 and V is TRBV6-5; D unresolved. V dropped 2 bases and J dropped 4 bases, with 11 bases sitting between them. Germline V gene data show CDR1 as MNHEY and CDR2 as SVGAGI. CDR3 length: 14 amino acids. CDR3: CASSYGRYLYGYTF. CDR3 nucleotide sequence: TGTGCCAGCAGTTACGGACGGTATCTCTATGGCTACACCTTC.

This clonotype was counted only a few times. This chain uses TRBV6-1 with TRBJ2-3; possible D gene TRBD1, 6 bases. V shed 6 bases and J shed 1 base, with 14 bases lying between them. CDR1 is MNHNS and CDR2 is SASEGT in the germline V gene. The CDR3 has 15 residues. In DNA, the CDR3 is TGTGCCAGCAGACCCCGGGACATTGGCACAGATACGCAGTATTTT. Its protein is CASRPRDIGTDTQYF.

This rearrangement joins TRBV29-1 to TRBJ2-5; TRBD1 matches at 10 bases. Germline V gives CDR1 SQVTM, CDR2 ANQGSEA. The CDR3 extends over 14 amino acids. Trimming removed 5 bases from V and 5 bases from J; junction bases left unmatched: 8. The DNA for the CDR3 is TGCAGCGTTAAGGACAGGGGGGCTATGGAGACCCAGTACTTC. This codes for CSVKDRGAMETQYF.

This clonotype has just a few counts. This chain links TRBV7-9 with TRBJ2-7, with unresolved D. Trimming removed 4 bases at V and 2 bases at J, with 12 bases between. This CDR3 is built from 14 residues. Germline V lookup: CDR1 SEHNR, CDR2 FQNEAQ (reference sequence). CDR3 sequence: CASSSSTIPYEQYF. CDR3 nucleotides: TGTGCCAGCAGCTCATCCACAATCCCCTACGAGCAGTACTTC.

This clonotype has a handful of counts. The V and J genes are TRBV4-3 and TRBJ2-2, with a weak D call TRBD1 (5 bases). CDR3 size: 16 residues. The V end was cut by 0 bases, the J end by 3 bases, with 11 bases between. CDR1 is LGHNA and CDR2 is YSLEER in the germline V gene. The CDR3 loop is CASSQDSQGYTGELFF. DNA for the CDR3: TGCGCCAGCAGCCAAGATAGTCAGGGCTACACCGGGGAGCTGTTTTTT.

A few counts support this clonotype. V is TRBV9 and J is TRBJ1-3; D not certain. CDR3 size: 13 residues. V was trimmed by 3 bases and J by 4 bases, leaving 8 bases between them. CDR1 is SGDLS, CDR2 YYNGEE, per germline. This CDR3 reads CASSAFPGNTIYF. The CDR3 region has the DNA TGTGCCAGCAGCGCTTTTCCCGGAAACACCATATATTTT.

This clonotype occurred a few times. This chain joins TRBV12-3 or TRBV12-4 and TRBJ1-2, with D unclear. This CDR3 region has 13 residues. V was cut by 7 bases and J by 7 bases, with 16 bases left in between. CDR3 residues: CASTDPARAGYTF. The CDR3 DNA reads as TGTGCCAGCACCGACCCGGCTCGGGCTGGCTACACCTTC.

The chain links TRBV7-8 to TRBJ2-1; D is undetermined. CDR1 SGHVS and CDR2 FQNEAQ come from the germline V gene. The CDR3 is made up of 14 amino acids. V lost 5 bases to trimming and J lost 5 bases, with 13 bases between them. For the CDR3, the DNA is TGTGCCAGCAGCCCAGCGCGGCAGAACAATGAGCAGTTCTTC. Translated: CASSPARQNNEQFF.

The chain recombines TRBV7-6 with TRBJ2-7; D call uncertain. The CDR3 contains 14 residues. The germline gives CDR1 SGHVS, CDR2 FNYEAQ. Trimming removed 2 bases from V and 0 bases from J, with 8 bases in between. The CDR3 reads CASSLQAGSYEQYF. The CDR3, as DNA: TGTGCCAGCAGCTTACAGGCAGGCTCCTACGAGCAGTACTTC.

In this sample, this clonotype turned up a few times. CDR3 loop: CASSLYGGPGYEQYF. For the CDR3, the DNA is TGCGCCAGCAGCCTATACGGGGGACCGGGGTACGAGCAGTACTTC. This chain joins TRBV4-3 and TRBJ2-7; a possible D gene is TRBD2 (6 bases). Trimming took 4 bases from V and 4 from J, leaving 17 bases between them. The germline V gene encodes CDR1 LGHNA and CDR2 YSLEER. CDR3 size: 15 residues.

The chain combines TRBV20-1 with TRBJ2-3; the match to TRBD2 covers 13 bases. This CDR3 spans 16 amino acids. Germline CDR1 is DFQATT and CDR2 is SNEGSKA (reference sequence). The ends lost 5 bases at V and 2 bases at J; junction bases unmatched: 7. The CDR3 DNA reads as TGCAGTGCTGCTGTACTAGCGGGGGGGGACACAGATACGCAGTATTTT. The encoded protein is CSAAVLAGGDTDTQYF.

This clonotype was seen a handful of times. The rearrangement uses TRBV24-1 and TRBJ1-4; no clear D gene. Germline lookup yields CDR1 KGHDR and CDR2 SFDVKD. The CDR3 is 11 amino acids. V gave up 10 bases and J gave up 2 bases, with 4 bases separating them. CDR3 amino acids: CATRTNEKLFF. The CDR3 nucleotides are TGTGCCACGCGGACTAATGAAAAACTGTTTTTT.

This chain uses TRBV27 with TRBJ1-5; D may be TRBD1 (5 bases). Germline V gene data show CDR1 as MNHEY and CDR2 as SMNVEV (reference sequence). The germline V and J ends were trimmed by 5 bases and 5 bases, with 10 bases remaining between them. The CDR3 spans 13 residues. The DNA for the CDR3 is TGTGCCAGCAGTCTAGGGACCTATCAGCCCCAGCATTTT. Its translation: CASSLGTYQPQHF.

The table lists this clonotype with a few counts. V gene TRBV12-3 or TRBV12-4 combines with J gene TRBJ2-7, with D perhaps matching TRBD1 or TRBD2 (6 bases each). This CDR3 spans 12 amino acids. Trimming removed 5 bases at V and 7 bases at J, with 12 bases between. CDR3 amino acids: CASSRGGMEQYV. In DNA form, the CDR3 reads TGTGCCAGCAGTCGAGGGGGGATGGAGCAGTACGTC.

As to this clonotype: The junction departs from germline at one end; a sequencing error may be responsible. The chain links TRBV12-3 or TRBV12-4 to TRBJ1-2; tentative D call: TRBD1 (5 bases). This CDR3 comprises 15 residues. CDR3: CVSSPGGGSFYGYTF. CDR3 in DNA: TGTGTCAGCAGCCCCGGGGGGGGGAGTTTTTATGGCTACACCTTC.

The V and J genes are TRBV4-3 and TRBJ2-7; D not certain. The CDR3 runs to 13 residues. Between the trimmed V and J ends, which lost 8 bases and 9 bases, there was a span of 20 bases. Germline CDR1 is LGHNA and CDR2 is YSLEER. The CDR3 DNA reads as TGCGCCAGCCCGAGGCCGGCAGGTCAAGGGCAGTACGTC. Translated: CASPRPAGQGQYV.

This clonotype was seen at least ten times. The CDR3 loop reads CSVEAGGHTEAFF. The DNA for the CDR3 is TGCAGCGTTGAAGCGGGCGGACACACTGAAGCTTTCTTT. The chain employs TRBV29-1 and TRBJ1-1, with no clear D. CDR1 and CDR2 from the germline V gene are SQVTM and ANQGSEA. The CDR3 runs 13 residues. With 1 base removed from V and 3 bases from J, the gap between germline ends came to 9 bases.

CDR3 amino acids: CASSLEIGANGELFF. In nucleotides, the CDR3 is TGTGCCAGCAGCTTAGAGATCGGGGCAAACGGGGAGCTGTTTTTT. V and J are TRBV7-9 and TRBJ2-2, with D perhaps TRBD1 or TRBD2 (5 bases each). The V end was cut by 1 base, the J end by 7 bases, with 13 bases between. Germline V gene data show CDR1 as SEHNR and CDR2 as FQNEAQ (reference sequence). CDR3 length equals 15 residues.

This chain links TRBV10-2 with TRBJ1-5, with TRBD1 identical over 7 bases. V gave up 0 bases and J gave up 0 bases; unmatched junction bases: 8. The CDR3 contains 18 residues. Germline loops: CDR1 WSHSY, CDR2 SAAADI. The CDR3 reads CASSESKRGRYSNQPQHF. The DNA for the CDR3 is TGCGCCAGCAGTGAGTCGAAGAGGGGGCGATATAGCAATCAGCCCCAGCATTTT.